These 8 T cell receptor beta chains came from one sample sequenced in a study of blood T cell repertoires in COVID-19. TCRdb keeps only in-frame clones here, not all; method: immunoSEQ multiplex PCR. The sample consists of about 73,000 clones, over 75% of them appearing once. The specimen sequenced was peripheral blood. These receptors were obtained from a woman aged 55-69 years with acute or convalescent COVID-19.

The table lists this clone with many counts. The V gene is TRBV13, the J gene TRBJ1-1; maybe TRBD1 (6 bases). CDR1 is PRHDT, CDR2 FYEKMQ, per germline (reference sequence). Trimming took 1 base from V and 5 from J, leaving 11 bases between them. This CDR3 has 14 amino acids. Here the CDR3 reads CASSLERRGTEAFF. For the CDR3, the DNA is TGTGCCAGCAGCTTAGAGCGCAGGGGAACTGAAGCTTTCTTT.

In nucleotides, the CDR3 is TGCGCCAGCGGGCTACAGGGGTTAAGGGAGCTGTTTTTT. It translates to CASGLQGLRELFF. This chain joins TRBV5-1 and TRBJ2-2, with 7 bases matching TRBD1. The germline V gene has CDR1 SGHRS and CDR2 YFSETQ. This CDR3 contains 13 residues. V lost 7 bases and J lost 9; bases outside the gene matches: 9.

This chain links TRBV5-1 with TRBJ2-2, with TRBD1 matching 8 bases. The CDR3 is made up of 17 amino acids. CDR1 is SGHRS and CDR2 is YFSETQ in the germline V gene. Unmatched junction bases numbered 11, after V lost 0 bases and J lost 7 bases. The CDR3 DNA is TGCGCCAGCAGCTTGGTCCAGGGGCAGGGGGCTTTCGGGGAGCTGTTTTTT. Its translation is CASSLVQGQGAFGELFF.

The chain joins TRBV2 to TRBJ1-4, with TRBD1 matching over 8 bases. This CDR3 has 16 residues. V trimming: 6 bases; J trimming: 1 base; junction bases outside the gene matches: 7. Germline CDR1 SNHLY, CDR2 FYNNEI. DNA for the CDR3: TGTGCCAGCAGGGGACAGGAATTCCTAACTAATGAAAAACTGTTTTTT. This translates into CASRGQEFLTNEKLFF.

This chain uses TRBV19 with TRBJ1-4; D not resolved. This CDR3 has 15 residues. V was shortened by 3 bases and J by 0 bases, with 8 bases between the two germline ends. Germline CDR1 reads LNHDA; CDR2 reads SQIVND (reference sequence). CDR3 bases: TGTGCCAGTAGTATTGGCGGGGCAACTAATGAAAAACTGTTTTTT. It translates to CASSIGGATNEKLFF.

This rearrangement joins TRBV20-1 to TRBJ1-1; 8 bases are a match to TRBD1. This CDR3 has 11 amino acids. The V segment lost 6 bases and the J segment 3 bases; nucleotides outside the gene matches: 0. Per the germline V gene, CDR1 is DFQATT and CDR2 is SNEGSKA (reference sequence). The CDR3 sequence: CSADRDTEAFF. CDR3 coding DNA: TGCAGTGCGGACAGGGACACTGAAGCTTTCTTT.

The chain recombines TRBV19 with TRBJ2-7; 8 nucleotides align to TRBD2. The CDR3 has 15 amino acids. V was clipped by 2 bases and J by 3 bases; unmatched bases: 6. The germline gives CDR1 LNHDA, CDR2 SQIVND (reference sequence). This CDR3 reads CASSILSGSGYEQYF. As DNA, the CDR3 is TGTGCCAGTAGTATACTCAGCGGGAGTGGCTACGAGCAGTACTTC. The entire variable domain, with the rest obtained from reference TRBV19 and TRBJ2-7, is as follows: DGGITQSPKYLFRKEGQNVTLSCEQNLNHDAMYWYRQDPGQGLRLIYYSQIVNDFQKGDIAEGYSVSREKKESFPLTVTSAQKNPTAFYLCASSILSGSGYEQYFGPGTRLTVT.

The chain uses TRBV5-4 and TRBJ2-5; possible D gene TRBD1, 6 bases. The V end was cut by 0 bases, the J end by 5 bases, with 14 bases between. There are 15 residues in the CDR3. Germline V gene data show CDR1 as SGHNT and CDR2 as YYREEE (reference sequence). The CDR3 region is CASSLEAGVGETQYF. CDR3 bases: TGTGCCAGCAGCTTGGAGGCAGGGGTCGGTGAGACCCAGTACTTC. Complete variable domain (other parts from reference TRBV5-4 and TRBJ2-5): ETGVTQSPTHLIKTRGQQVTLRCSSQSGHNTVSWYQQALGQGPQFIFQYYREEENGRGNFPPRFSGLQFPNYSSELNVNALELDDSALYLCASSLEAGVGETQYFGPGTRLLVL.